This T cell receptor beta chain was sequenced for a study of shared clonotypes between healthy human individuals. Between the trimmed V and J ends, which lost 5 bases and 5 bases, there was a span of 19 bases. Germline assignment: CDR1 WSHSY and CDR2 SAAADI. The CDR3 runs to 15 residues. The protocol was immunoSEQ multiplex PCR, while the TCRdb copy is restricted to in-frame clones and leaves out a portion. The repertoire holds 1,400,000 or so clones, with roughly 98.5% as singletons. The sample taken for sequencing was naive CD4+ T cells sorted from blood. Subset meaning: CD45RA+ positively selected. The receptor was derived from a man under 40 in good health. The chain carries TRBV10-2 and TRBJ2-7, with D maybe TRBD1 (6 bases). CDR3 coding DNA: TGCGCCAGCAGTAGACCGGGACACCTAGGAAACGAGCAGTACTTC. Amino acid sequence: CASSRPGHLGNEQYF.